This T cell receptor beta chain originates from a study of shared clonotypes between healthy human individuals. The study's findings and limits: Across a handful of donors, naive CD4 shared around 5.1%, naive CD8 around 3.8%, memory CD4 2% to 2.5%, memory CD8 over 0.3%. Sampling covered blood only; tissue repertoires likely differ. The donor pool, a small one, limited the genetic and exposure-history diversity represented.

On this clone: Its specificity is unknown. A much larger clone lies a single base off, so this may be a read error.

Deep-level running was used for the assay. TCRdb's copy holds only in-frame clones and misses some; the assay was immunoSEQ multiplex PCR. The sample holds about 1.1 million clones, 70% to 80% seen once. Germline CDR1 is MNHEY and CDR2 is SMNVEV (reference sequence). Trimming cost V 1 base and J 2 bases, with 1 base left between them. The length of the CDR3 is 12 residues. The TCR sequence derives from a man aged 18 to 30 in good health. Some clones in this sample may be carry-over from other donors' samples. The sample consisted of memory CD4+ T cells from PBMCs. Subset specified: CD45RA-negative fraction. This chain links TRBV27 with TRBJ2-3; D remains ambiguous. The CDR3 here is CASSLFTDTQYF. CDR3 DNA: TGTGCCAGCAGTTTATTCACAGATACGCAGTATTTT.